The 7 T cell receptor beta chains listed next were all sequenced from one sample in a study of CD8 T cells in ankylosing spondylitis (dated by TCRdb to about 2017). General study outcomes and caveats: Blood from ankylosing spondylitis patients appeared to be characterized by a TCR beta motif made up of seven or eight highly homologous amino acid variants.

Libraries were built with 5' RACE. Instrument on record: Illumina HiSeq 2500. TCRdb reanalyzed the raw reads on its own, using fastp at Q25 for trimming and MiXCR for clone calling, and kept in-frame beta chains. Entries that share a CDR3 protein sequence are merged under the most common genes and DNA. The sample has 100,000 or so distinct CDR3 sequences on record, roughly 8.8% of them singletons. The ten largest make up 30% to 35% of the sample. No antigen has been assigned to these receptors. The sequencing input was blood, either unsorted or a sorted T cell fraction (not recorded which). These TCRs come from a male donor with ankylosing spondylitis.

This clonotype was seen ten or more times. V gene TRBV29-1 combines with J gene TRBJ1-5; a possible D gene is TRBD1 (6 bases). The CDR3 is 11 residues long. CDR1 is SQVTM, CDR2 ANQGSEA, per germline. The V end lost 0 bases, the J end lost 11 bases, and 8 bases lay between the germline ends. Here the CDR3 reads CSVEDAGAQHF. The CDR3 DNA sequence: TGCAGCGTTGAAGATGCAGGGGCCCAGCATTTT.

The sample holds a few counts of this clonotype. The rearrangement uses TRBV28 and TRBJ2-1, with 14 nucleotides matching TRBD2. The CDR3 is made up of 17 amino acids. V lost 5 bases to trimming and J lost 4 bases; unmatched junction nucleotides: 7. The V gene's germline CDR1 is MDHEN and CDR2 SYDVKM. The CDR3 sequence is CASSPGTSGSGYNEQFF. In DNA, the CDR3 is TGTGCCAGCAGTCCTGGGACTAGCGGGAGTGGGTACAATGAGCAGTTCTTC. Full variable domain (remainder filled in from reference TRBV28 and TRBJ2-1): DVKVTQSSRYLVKRTGEKVFLECVQDMDHENMFWYRQDPGLGLRLIYFSYDVKMKEKGDIPEGYSVSREKKERFSLILESASTNQTSMYLCASSPGTSGSGYNEQFFGPGTRLTVL.

Only one count was recorded for this clonotype. The J gene is TRBJ1-1, the V gene TRBV15; 7 positions match TRBD1. CDR1 is LNHNV and CDR2 is YYDKDF in the germline V gene (reference sequence). With 4 bases clipped from V and 0 bases from J, the junction kept 5 bases outside the gene matches. The CDR3 length is 15 residues. CDR3 protein: CATSTHRGLNTEAFF. CDR3 bases: TGTGCCACCAGCACACACAGGGGATTGAACACTGAAGCTTTCTTT. The variable domain in full, with the rest retrieved from reference TRBV15 and TRBJ1-1, is DAMVIQNPRYQVTQFGKPVTLSCSQTLNHNVMYWYQQKSSQAPKLLFHYYDKDFNNEADTPDNFQSRRPNTSFCFLDIRSPGLGDTAMYLCATSTHRGLNTEAFFGQGTRLTVV.

The rearrangement uses TRBV4-1 and TRBJ2-1, with 8 positions matching TRBD1. Trimming took 2 bases from V and 5 from J; bases not matched to a gene: 5. CDR1 and CDR2 from the germline V gene are MGHRA and YSYEKL. CDR3 size: 15 residues. The CDR3 is CASSQSSTGDNEQFF. In DNA, the CDR3 is TGCGCCAGCAGCCAATCATCGACAGGGGACAATGAGCAGTTCTTC.

V is TRBV7-8 and J is TRBJ2-2; the match to TRBD1 covers 9 bases. There are 15 residues in the CDR3. Germline V gene lookup returns CDR1 SGHVS and CDR2 FQNEAQ. V was pared by 5 bases and J by 5 bases, with 6 bases of the junction left unmatched. In nucleotides, the CDR3 is TGTGCCAGCAGCCTCGGGACAGGGAAGACCGGGGAGCTGTTTTTT. Its protein product is CASSLGTGKTGELFF.

In DNA form, the CDR3 reads TGTGCCACCAGCAGAGGGGCCGAGGGGGGCACTGAAGCTTTCTTT. It specifies CATSRGAEGGTEAFF. V gene TRBV15 combines with J gene TRBJ1-1, with D possibly TRBD1 on 6 matching bases. Germline V gene data show CDR1 as LNHNV and CDR2 as YYDKDF (reference sequence). Between the trimmed V and J ends, which lost 1 base and 4 bases, there was a span of 13 bases. The CDR3 length is 15 residues.

This clonotype has a count of ten or more. The chain combines TRBV7-9 with TRBJ2-5, with D perhaps matching TRBD1 (6 bases). V was shortened by 6 bases and J by 1 base, with 9 bases between the two germline ends. The CDR3 length is 13 residues. Germline CDR1 SEHNR, CDR2 FQNEAQ (reference sequence). The DNA of the CDR3 is TGTGCCAGCAGATGGGACATCCAAGAGACCCAGTACTTC. Translating it yields CASRWDIQETQYF.